This T cell receptor beta chain came from a study of blood T cell repertoires in COVID-19. V was shortened by 7 bases and J by 4 bases, with 17 bases between the two germline ends. Looked up from germline, CDR1 is SGHTA and CDR2 is FQGNSA. The CDR3 contains 14 residues. Generated by immunoSEQ multiplex PCR, the TCRdb table keeps only in-frame clones and is missing some. This table holds about 100,000 clones, about 85% found once. V and J are TRBV7-2 and TRBJ2-7; D possibly corresponds to TRBD2 (7 bases). Sequenced sample: peripheral blood. This clonotype was obtained from a man aged 50-59 years with active or convalescent COVID-19. The CDR3 nucleotides are TGTGCCAGCACTGGGGGGCGGGAGAGGTACGAGCAGTACTTC. Translating it yields CASTGGRERYEQYF. The full variable domain, its missing parts supplied by reference TRBV7-2 and TRBJ2-7, is GAGVSQSPSNKVTEKGKDVELRCDPISGHTALYWYRQSLGQGLEFLIYFQGNSAPDKSGLPSDRFSAERTGGSVSTLTIQRTQQEDSAVYLCASTGGRERYEQYFGPGTRLTVT.